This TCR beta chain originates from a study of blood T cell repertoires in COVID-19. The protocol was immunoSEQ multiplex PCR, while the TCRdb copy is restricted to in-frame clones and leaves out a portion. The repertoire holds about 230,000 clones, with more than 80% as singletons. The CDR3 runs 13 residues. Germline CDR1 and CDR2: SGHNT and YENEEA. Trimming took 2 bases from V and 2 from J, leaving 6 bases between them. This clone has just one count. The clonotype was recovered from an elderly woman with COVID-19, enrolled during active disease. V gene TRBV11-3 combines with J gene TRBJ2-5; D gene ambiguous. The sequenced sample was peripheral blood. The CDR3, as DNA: TGTGCCAGCAGCTTAAACAGTCAAGAGACCCAGTACTTC. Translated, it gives CASSLNSQETQYF.